This T cell receptor (beta chain) was sequenced during a study of T cell responses to AZD1222 COVID-19 vaccine. TCRdb's copy holds only in-frame clones and misses some; the assay was immunoSEQ multiplex PCR. The table lists about 56,000 clones, more than 75% of them singletons. CDR3 size: 12 residues. Trimming left V 5 bases short and J 1 base short, with 5 bases between. The sample here was peripheral blood, taken 28 days after the second AZD1222 dose. This receptor was obtained from an adult who received the AZD1222 COVID-19 vaccine. This sequence joins TRBV12-3 or TRBV12-4 and TRBJ1-1; D is undetermined. CDR3 sequence reads: CASSIRNTEAFF. CDR3 bases: TGTGCCAGCAGTATCAGGAACACTGAAGCTTTCTTT.